This entry features one TCR beta chain sequence. The sample comes from a study of blood T cell repertoires in COVID-19. Across the whole study: The study drew acute and convalescent COVID-19 samples from the United States, Italy and Spain. T cells, B-cell-depleted T cells, or PBMCs provided the cDNA or gDNA that served as material.

Trimming cost V 6 bases and J 1 base; bases outside gene matches: 7. Germline values: CDR1 SNHLY, CDR2 FYNNEI. The CDR3 is 16 amino acids. Original processing methods: Reference gene primer amplification yielded estimated nucleated cell counts. TCRdb's copy holds only in-frame clones and misses some; the assay was immunoSEQ multiplex PCR. The V and J calls and clone size come from that table; D and trimming were worked out from the DNA. The data show about 310,000 clones, nearly 90% seen once. The receptor was derived from a woman in her thirties or forties with COVID-19, enrolled during active disease. Specimen: peripheral blood. The rearrangement uses TRBV2 and TRBJ1-5, with 9 bases matching TRBD1. CDR3 sequence (DNA): TGTGCCAGCAGAGTAACCGGGACAGGGAGCAATCAGCCCCAGCATTTT. Residues: CASRVTGTGSNQPQHF.